Presented here are 30 T cell receptor beta chains from one specimen sequenced in a study of vaccination effects on CD4 cells after COVID-19. The ViraFEST assay expanded antigen-specific CD4+ T cells with viral peptide pools before sequencing. Isolating CD4+ T cells followed approximately ten days of culture. Participants got two doses of BNT162b2 or mRNA-1273 vaccine. The antigens for these receptors are not known. Method: immunoSEQ multiplex PCR; TCRdb's copy keeps in-frame clones and lacks some. Among approximately 70,000 clones listed, about 80% were seen once. The sequences come from CD4+ T cells from PBMCs cultured with HCoV-229E spike peptides, collected after COVID-19 vaccination. These receptors were taken from a human donor who received a COVID-19 vaccine.

V is TRBV19 and J is TRBJ2-2, with TRBD1 as a possible D gene (6 bases). CDR3 length: 14 amino acids. Germline V CDR1 and CDR2: LNHDA, SQIVND (reference sequence). Trimming took off 6 bases at V and 6 bases at J, with 14 bases between the two ends. The CDR3 DNA is TGTGCCAGTAGGATCAGACAGGAGGCCGGGGAGCTGTTTTTT. It yields the protein CASRIRQEAGELFF.

This clone was recorded only once. The chain uses TRBV7-8 and TRBJ2-7, with D unclear. Trimming left V 5 bases short and J 3 bases short, with 11 bases between. This CDR3 region has 13 residues. Germline CDR1 reads SGHVS; CDR2 reads FQNEAQ. The CDR3 protein is CASSRGGIYEQYV. In DNA form, the CDR3 reads TGTGCCAGCAGCCGAGGTGGGATCTACGAGCAGTACGTC.

The rearrangement uses TRBV28 and TRBJ1-1, with 7 bases matching TRBD1. The ends lost 5 bases at V and 6 bases at J; junction bases unmatched: 6. The CDR3 sequence is 13 residues long. The germline V gene has CDR1 MDHEN and CDR2 SYDVKM. CDR3 residues: CASSDRVPPEAFF. The CDR3 nucleotides read TGTGCCAGCAGTGACAGGGTTCCCCCTGAAGCTTTCTTT.

This rearrangement joins TRBV18 to TRBJ2-1, with D possibly being TRBD2 (7 bases). CDR1 KGHSH and CDR2 LQKENI come from the germline V gene. V was clipped by 3 bases and J by 2 bases, with 14 bases between them. The CDR3 consists of 16 residues. The CDR3 here is CASSPPQGGTYNEQFF. The CDR3 region has the DNA TGTGCCAGCTCACCTCCACAGGGAGGGACCTACAATGAGCAGTTCTTC.

A few counts support this clone. The chain joins TRBV4-1 to TRBJ2-5; D is unresolved. V was pared by 4 bases and J by 3 bases, with 15 bases between. The CDR3 has 15 residues. The germline gives CDR1 MGHRA, CDR2 YSYEKL. The CDR3 protein is CASSRADRSKETQYF. CDR3 nucleotides: TGCGCCAGCAGCCGAGCAGACCGTAGCAAAGAGACCCAGTACTTC.

This clone was seen a handful of times. J is TRBJ2-5 and V is TRBV28, with 9 positions matching TRBD1. Germline V gene lookup returns CDR1 MDHEN and CDR2 SYDVKM. With V trimmed by 4 bases and J by 2 bases, 8 bases remained unmatched. This CDR3 has 16 amino acids. This CDR3 reads CASSSRDRVPQETQYF. Written as DNA, the CDR3 is TGTGCCAGCAGTTCCCGGGACAGGGTACCGCAAGAGACCCAGTACTTC. The variable domain in full, completed from reference TRBV28 and TRBJ2-5, reads DVKVTQSSRYLVKRTGEKVFLECVQDMDHENMFWYRQDPGLGLRLIYFSYDVKMKEKGDIPEGYSVSREKKERFSLILESASTNQTSMYLCASSSRDRVPQETQYFGPGTRLLVL.

This clone appeared once. The V gene is TRBV7-2, the J gene TRBJ2-4; 8 positions match TRBD2. Trimming at V came to 1 base and at J to 11 bases, leaving 13 bases not matched to a gene. Germline V lookup: CDR1 SGHTA, CDR2 FQGNSA. This CDR3 spans 16 amino acids. CDR3 residues: CASSLGTGGPAHVQYF. CDR3 sequence (DNA): TGTGCCAGCAGCTTAGGCACGGGGGGGCCTGCTCACGTTCAGTACTTC.

CDR3 nucleotide sequence: TGTGCCAGCAGGACAGGGAGCAATCAGCCCCAGCATTTT. Translated: CASRTGSNQPQHF. V and J are TRBV12-3 or TRBV12-4 and TRBJ1-5, with 7 bases fitting TRBD1. J lost 1 base, V lost 6 bases, and 0 bases had no gene match. This CDR3 is built from 13 residues.

The chain recombines TRBV5-6 with TRBJ1-1, with D unresolved. The CDR3 runs 14 residues. Trimming stripped 0 bases from V and 1 base from J, with 7 bases between. Germline V gene sequence: CDR1 SGHDT, CDR2 YYEEEE. The DNA of the CDR3 is TGTGCCAGCAGCTTGGCTGGGAAGAACACTGAAGCTTTCTTT. This sequence encodes CASSLAGKNTEAFF. The full variable domain, in which reference TRBV5-6 and TRBJ1-1 provide the parts outside the CDR3, is DAGVTQSPTHLIKTRGQQVTLRCSPKSGHDTVSWYQQALGQGPQFIFQYYEEEERQRGNFPDRFSGHQFPNYSSELNVNALLLGDSALYLCASSLAGKNTEAFFGQGTRLTVV.

This chain links TRBV13 with TRBJ1-1; 7 bases are a match to TRBD1. After removal of 2 bases from V and 4 bases from J, the junction contained 4 bases not matched to a gene. The CDR3 contains 14 residues. Germline values: CDR1 PRHDT, CDR2 FYEKMQ (reference sequence). CDR3 protein: CASSLRAGGTEAFF. CDR3 in DNA: TGTGCCAGCAGCTTACGGGCAGGGGGCACTGAAGCTTTCTTT. Full variable domain (remainder filled in from reference TRBV13 and TRBJ1-1): AAGVIQSPRHLIKEKRETATLKCYPIPRHDTVYWYQQGPGQDPQFLISFYEKMQSDKGSIPDRFSAQQFSDYHSELNMSSLELGDSALYFCASSLRAGGTEAFFGQGTRLTVV.

The V gene is TRBV6-4, the J gene TRBJ2-7, with D tentatively TRBD2 (6 bases). V was cut by 7 bases and J by 9 bases, with 28 bases left in between. CDR1 MRHNA and CDR2 SNTAGT come from the germline V gene. The CDR3 sequence is 16 residues long. The CDR3 spells CASTRPGGDGRIGQYV. CDR3 nucleotides: TGTGCCAGCACCCGTCCTGGCGGGGACGGTAGAATTGGGCAGTACGTC.

V and J are TRBV6-5 and TRBJ2-3; 13 nucleotides line up with TRBD2. V shed 6 bases and J 7 bases; nucleotides not matched to a gene: 4. Per the germline V gene, CDR1 is MNHEY and CDR2 is SVGAGI. This CDR3 has 14 residues. CDR3 amino acids: CASRGGLAGYTQYF. CDR3 coding DNA: TGTGCCAGCAGGGGGGGACTAGCGGGGTATACGCAGTATTTT.

The rearrangement links TRBV7-9 to TRBJ2-3; D possibly uses TRBD1 or TRBD2 (6 bases each). The CDR3 runs 15 residues. Germline assignment: CDR1 SEHNR and CDR2 FQNEAQ (reference sequence). V dropped 4 bases and J dropped 2 bases, with 13 bases sitting between them. The CDR3 bases are TGTGCCAGCAGCTGGAAAGGGGGGAACACAGATACGCAGTATTTT. It specifies CASSWKGGNTDTQYF.

This chain links TRBV6-6 with TRBJ1-5; D possibly corresponds to TRBD1 (6 bases). Trimming left V 7 bases short and J 0 bases short, with 10 bases between. Looked up from germline, CDR1 is MNHNY and CDR2 is SVGAGI (reference sequence). This CDR3 is 14 amino acids long. CDR3 protein: CASTWTDSNQPQHF. DNA of the CDR3: TGTGCCAGCACCTGGACAGATAGCAATCAGCCCCAGCATTTT.

This chain uses TRBV18 with TRBJ1-1; a possible D gene is TRBD1 (5 bases). Germline V gives CDR1 KGHSH, CDR2 LQKENI. The CDR3 is 14 amino acids. V was clipped by 2 bases and J by 1 base, with 8 bases between them. CDR3 sequence (DNA): TGTGCCAGCTCACCATCGACAGCGAACACTGAAGCTTTCTTT. As protein: CASSPSTANTEAFF.

The chain has TRBV6-6 and TRBJ2-7; D gene ambiguous. The CDR3 sequence is 12 residues long. Germline V gives CDR1 MNHNY, CDR2 SVGAGI (reference sequence). V lost 5 bases to trimming and J lost 1 base, with 6 bases between them. DNA for the CDR3: TGTGCCAGCAGTCCCGCATCCTACGAGCAGTACGTC. Translated, it gives CASSPASYEQYV.

The chain employs TRBV6-5 and TRBJ2-1, with TRBD1 matching over 11 bases. V shed 7 bases and J 7 bases; nucleotides not matched to a gene: 6. Germline V lookup: CDR1 MNHEY, CDR2 SVGAGI. The CDR3 loop spans 14 amino acids. This CDR3 reads CASTRTGGRNEQFF. CDR3 bases: TGTGCCAGCACTCGGACAGGGGGCAGGAATGAGCAGTTCTTC.

The rearrangement links TRBV7-9 to TRBJ2-5, with 9 bases identical to TRBD1. The CDR3 is made up of 12 amino acids. CDR1 SEHNR and CDR2 FQNEAQ come from the germline V gene (reference sequence). V gave up 8 bases and J gave up 5 bases; unmatched junction bases: 3. The CDR3 DNA reads TGTGCCAGCGTTGACAGGGGGGAGACCCAGTACTTC. Encoded protein: CASVDRGETQYF.

V is TRBV28 and J is TRBJ2-5, with TRBD1 matching 7 bases. The V gene end was trimmed by 5 bases and the J gene end by 4 bases; junction bases not matched to a gene: 7. This CDR3 comprises 14 residues. The germline V gene encodes CDR1 MDHEN and CDR2 SYDVKM. CDR3 sequence (DNA): TGTGCCAGCAGTCCGCAAGGGGGCTCAGAGACCCAGTACTTC. Translation gives CASSPQGGSETQYF.

The chain joins TRBV30 to TRBJ2-5; D remains ambiguous. There are 15 residues in the CDR3. The V and J ends lost 0 bases and 4 bases respectively, with 15 bases between them. Germline CDR1 and CDR2: GTSNPN and SVGIG (reference sequence). The CDR3 coding sequence is TGTGCCTGGAGTGTACGTCAAGGGTTTGGAGAGACCCAGTACTTC. Translated, it gives CAWSVRQGFGETQYF.

The chain uses TRBV3-1 (or the pseudogene TRBV3-2) and TRBJ1-4; D not certain. Germline V gene data show CDR1 as LGHDT and CDR2 as YNNKEL (reference sequence). V was shortened by 1 base and J by 8 bases, with 11 bases between the two germline ends. The CDR3 totals 14 residues. The CDR3 region is CASSQVYRWEKLFF. The CDR3 DNA follows: TGTGCCAGCAGCCAAGTTTACCGGTGGGAAAAACTGTTTTTT.

This sequence joins TRBV7-2 and TRBJ2-5; D is perhaps TRBD1 (6 bases). With 5 bases removed from V and 5 bases from J, the gap between germline ends came to 15 bases. Germline V lookup: CDR1 SGHTA, CDR2 FQGNSA. This CDR3 is built from 14 residues. CDR3 in amino acids: CASSLTGSMETQYF. The CDR3 nucleotides read TGTGCCAGCAGCCTAACAGGGAGTATGGAGACCCAGTACTTC.

V gene TRBV2 combines with J gene TRBJ1-2, with TRBD1 identical over 8 bases. This CDR3 is 13 amino acids long. V was pared by 6 bases and J by 8 bases, with 8 bases of the junction left unmatched. Germline V gene data show CDR1 as SNHLY and CDR2 as FYNNEI. The CDR3 protein is CASSGQGGNGYTF. In DNA, the CDR3 is TGTGCCAGCAGCGGACAGGGAGGGAACGGCTACACCTTC.

This clone has a single count. The CDR3 nucleotides read TGTGCCAGCAGCAAGAGGACAGGAGAGACCCAGTACTTC. It is translated as CASSKRTGETQYF. The rearrangement links TRBV12-3 or TRBV12-4 to TRBJ2-5, with 7 bases matching TRBD1. Trimming at V came to 6 bases and at J to 4 bases, leaving 5 bases not matched to a gene. This CDR3 spans 13 amino acids.

The gene calls are TRBV5-1 and TRBJ1-1, with TRBD1 matching over 9 bases. The CDR3 runs to 13 residues. CDR1 is SGHRS, CDR2 YFSETQ, per germline. The junction had 1 base not matched to a gene; V was cut back by 4 bases and J by 3 bases. The CDR3 protein is CASSRDRDTEAFF. The CDR3 DNA reads TGCGCCAGCAGCCGGGACAGGGACACTGAAGCTTTCTTT.

The J gene is TRBJ2-3, the V gene TRBV29-1, with D possibly matching TRBD2 (7 bases). V dropped 6 bases and J dropped 3 bases, with 19 bases sitting between them. The length of the CDR3 is 15 residues. CDR1 is SQVTM and CDR2 is ANQGSEA in the germline V gene. CDR3 nucleotide sequence: TGCAGCGTCGTTAAACGGGGGGCGCAAACAGATACGCAGTATTTT. It codes for CSVVKRGAQTDTQYF.

This rearrangement joins TRBV28 to TRBJ1-2; maybe TRBD1 (6 bases). CDR1 and CDR2 (germline): MDHEN, SYDVKM. Trimming cost V 5 bases and J 5 bases, with 15 bases left between them. This CDR3 comprises 14 residues. The CDR3 sequence: CASSRTDLFYGYTF. The CDR3 DNA reads as TGTGCCAGCAGTCGGACAGATCTTTTTTATGGCTACACCTTC.

The gene calls are TRBV6-1 and TRBJ1-3, with a possible D match to TRBD1 (5 bases). V was trimmed by 2 bases and J by 7 bases, leaving 12 bases between them. The germline V gene has CDR1 MNHNS and CDR2 SASEGT. CDR3 length: 14 residues. In nucleotides, the CDR3 is TGTGCCAGCAGTGAAATTGGAAGGGGCAACACCATATATTTT. Translated, it gives CASSEIGRGNTIYF.

The chain uses TRBV28 and TRBJ1-2, with 11 bases that match TRBD1. Germline assignment: CDR1 MDHEN and CDR2 SYDVKM. With V trimmed by 5 bases and J by 8 bases, 10 bases remained unmatched. The length of the CDR3 is 15 residues. In nucleotides, the CDR3 is TGTGCCAGCAGTGCCCACGGGACAGGGGGTCGCGGCTACACCTTC. This translates into CASSAHGTGGRGYTF.

This clone appeared a single time. CDR3 DNA: TGTGCCAGCAGCCAACAACAAAATGCTAACTATGGCTACACCTTC. Encoded protein: CASSQQQNANYGYTF. V is TRBV9 and J is TRBJ1-2; D is unclear. This CDR3 is 15 amino acids long. Germline CDR1 and CDR2: SGDLS and YYNGEE. Trimming took off 4 bases at V and 0 bases at J, with 13 bases between the two ends.